This T cell receptor (beta chain) was captured by sequencing in a study of CD8+CD57+ T cells in acquired aplastic anemia. Template material for TCR beta VDJ and CDR3 profiling consisted of genomic DNA. TCRdb re-derived calls from the reads in MiXCR, one entry per CDR3 protein. Altogether roughly 240,000 distinct CDR3 sequences are present, approximately 45% being singletons, with the ten largest covering 6.5% to 10%. Germline values: CDR1 DFQATT, CDR2 SNEGSKA (reference sequence). V lost 7 bases and J lost 4; bases outside the gene matches: 10. The CDR3 has 14 amino acids. Patients sequenced had flow cytometry evidence of CD8+CD57+ cell expansion. This clonotype was picked up many times.

Sequencing input: sorted CD4+, CD8+, or CD8+CD57+ T cells (not recorded which) from PBMCs. V and J are TRBV20-1 and TRBJ1-5; 7 nucleotides match TRBD1. The clonotype was recovered from a human donor with aplastic anemia. The CDR3 coding sequence is TGCAGTGGGGTTACAGGGGTGGAAAATCAGCCCCAGCATTTT. It yields the protein CSGVTGVENQPQHF.